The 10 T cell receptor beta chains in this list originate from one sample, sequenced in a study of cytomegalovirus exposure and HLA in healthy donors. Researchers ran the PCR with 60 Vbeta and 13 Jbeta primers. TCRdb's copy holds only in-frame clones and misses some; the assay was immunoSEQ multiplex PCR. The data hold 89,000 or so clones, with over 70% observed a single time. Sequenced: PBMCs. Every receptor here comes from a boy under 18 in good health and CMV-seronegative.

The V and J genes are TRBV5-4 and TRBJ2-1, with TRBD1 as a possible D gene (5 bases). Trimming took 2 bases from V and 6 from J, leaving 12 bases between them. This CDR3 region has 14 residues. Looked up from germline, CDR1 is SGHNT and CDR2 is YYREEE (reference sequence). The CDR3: CASSFVQGSNEQFF. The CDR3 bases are TGTGCCAGCAGCTTTGTCCAGGGAAGCAATGAGCAGTTCTTC.

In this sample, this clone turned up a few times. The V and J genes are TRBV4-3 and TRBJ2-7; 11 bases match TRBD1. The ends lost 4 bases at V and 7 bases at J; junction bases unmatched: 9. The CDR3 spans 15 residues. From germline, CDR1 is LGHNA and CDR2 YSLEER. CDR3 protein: CASSPERTGGKEQYF. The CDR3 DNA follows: TGCGCCAGCAGCCCAGAGAGGACAGGGGGCAAGGAGCAGTACTTC.

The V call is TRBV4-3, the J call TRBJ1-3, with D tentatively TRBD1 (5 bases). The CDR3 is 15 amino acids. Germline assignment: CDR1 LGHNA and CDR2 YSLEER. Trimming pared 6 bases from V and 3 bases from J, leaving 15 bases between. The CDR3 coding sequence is TGCGCCAGCAGGGCCGGGACTGACTTTGGAAACACCATATATTTT. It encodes CASRAGTDFGNTIYF.

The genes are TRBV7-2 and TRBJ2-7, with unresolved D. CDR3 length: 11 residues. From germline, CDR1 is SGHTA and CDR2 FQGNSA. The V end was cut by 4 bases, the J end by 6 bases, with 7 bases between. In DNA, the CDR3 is TGTGCCAGCAGCTCCAGTCGCGAGCAGTACTTC. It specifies CASSSSREQYF.

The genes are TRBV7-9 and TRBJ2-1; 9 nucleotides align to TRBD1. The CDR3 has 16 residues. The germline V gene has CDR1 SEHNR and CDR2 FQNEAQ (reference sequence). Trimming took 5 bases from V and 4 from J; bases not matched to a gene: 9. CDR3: CASSRPGQGGYNEQFF. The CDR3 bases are TGTGCCAGCAGCCGGCCGGGACAGGGTGGATACAATGAGCAGTTCTTC.

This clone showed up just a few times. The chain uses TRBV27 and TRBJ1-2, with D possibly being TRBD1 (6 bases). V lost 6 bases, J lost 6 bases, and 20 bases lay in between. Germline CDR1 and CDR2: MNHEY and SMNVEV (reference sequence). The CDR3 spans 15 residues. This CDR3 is CASSTDRDNRDGYTF. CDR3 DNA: TGTGCCAGCAGCACAGACCGGGACAACCGGGATGGCTACACCTTC.

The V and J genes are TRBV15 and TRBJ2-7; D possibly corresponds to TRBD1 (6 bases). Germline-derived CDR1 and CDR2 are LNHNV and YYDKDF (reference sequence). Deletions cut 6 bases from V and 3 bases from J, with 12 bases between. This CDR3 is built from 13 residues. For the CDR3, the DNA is TGTGCCACCAGACTGGGGGCCAACTACGAGCAGTACTTC. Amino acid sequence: CATRLGANYEQYF.

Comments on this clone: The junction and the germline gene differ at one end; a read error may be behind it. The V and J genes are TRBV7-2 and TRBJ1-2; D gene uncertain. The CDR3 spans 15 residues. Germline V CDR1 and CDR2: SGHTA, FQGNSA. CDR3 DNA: TGTGCCAGCAGTTTAGGGTCCGCGGTTAACTATGGCTACACCTTC. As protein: CASSLGSAVNYGYTF.

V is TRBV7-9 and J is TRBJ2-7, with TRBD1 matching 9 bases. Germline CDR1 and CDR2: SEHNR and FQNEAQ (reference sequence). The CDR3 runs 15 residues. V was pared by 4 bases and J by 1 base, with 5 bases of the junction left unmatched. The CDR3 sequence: CASSSTGGLSYEQYF. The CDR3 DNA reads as TGTGCCAGCAGCTCGACAGGGGGGCTGTCCTACGAGCAGTACTTC.

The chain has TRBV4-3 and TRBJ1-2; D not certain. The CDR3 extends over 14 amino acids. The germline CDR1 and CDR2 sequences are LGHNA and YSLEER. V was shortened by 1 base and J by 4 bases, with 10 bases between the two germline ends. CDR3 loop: CASSQALEFYGYTF. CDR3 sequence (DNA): TGCGCCAGCAGCCAAGCGTTGGAGTTCTATGGCTACACCTTC.